This T cell receptor beta chain stems from a study of shared clonotypes between healthy human individuals (dated by TCRdb to 2018 to 2020). Concerning the study at large: The cohort comprised a couple of women and a few men aged 18 to 49 years. Per donor, three plates each were used for CD4 naive and CD4 memory, two for CD8 naive, and one for CD8 memory. The study deeply sequenced blood TCR repertoires of about 5 healthy adults to estimate repertoire size and the extent of clonotype sharing between individuals. To increase sequencing depth and limit assay-specific biases, TCR repertoire library preparation and sequencing were carried out by different laboratories using diverse techniques. Leukapheresis yielded between about 0.85 and 10 billion PBMCs per donor. Broad study findings and their caveats: Compared with non-shared clonotypes, clonotypes shared by all four sorted-subset donors had higher generation probabilities. The small number of donors limited the genetic and exposure-history diversity represented. Incomplete sequencing was indicated by rarefaction of sorted-subset datasets, despite the large sequencing depth. Larger estimated clonotype richness was generally found for naive subsets than for memory subsets. Pairwise subsampling led to the expectation that sequencing depth would affect the degree of clonotype sharing among donors. Sampling was restricted to blood, and TCR repertoires in tissue are likely to differ from TCR repertoires in blood. When a handful of donors were compared, the shared fraction of clonotypes was 5% to 6.5% for naive CD4, 3.5% for naive CD8, more than 2% for memory CD4, and less than 0.5% for memory CD8.

The germline ends are 10 bases apart after V is trimmed by 1 base and J by 1 base. The CDR3 measures 15 amino acids from cysteine to phenylalanine. Only the CDR3 part of the read is kept: 45 bases, read in frame from the first base. CDR1 and CDR2 were assigned from the germline V gene as MGHRA and YSYEKL. A remark on this clone: Its antigen is not yet known. No quality values exist for individual bases; no much larger clone is one base distant.

Donors were healthy HIV-negative adults with no recently reported acute infections or vaccinations. Only Caucasian adults living in Nashville, Tennessee, USA were represented among the donors. CD8 memory samples consisted of magnetically selected CD45RO+ cells combined with CCR7-negative CD45RA+ effector memory (TemRA) cells. After blood collection by leukapheresis, PBMCs were isolated using Ficoll-Histopaque density gradient centrifugation and then cryopreserved in the vapor phase of liquid nitrogen. Purity and quantity of every magnetically sorted T cell population were checked by analytical flow cytometry. Genomic DNA was isolated from each sorted fraction and quantified by UV absorbance on a Nanodrop 2000c. Using the deep immunoSEQ assay, multiplex PCR amplified TCR CDR3 regions from genomic DNA. Extracted genomic DNA from each cell subset was distributed evenly across all wells of several immunoSEQ 96-well plates, and each plate was treated as a replicate. For sorted subsets, 150 to 250 ng of genomic DNA, equivalent to 25,000 to 35,000 T cell genomes, went into each replicate PCR. Purified libraries were quantified with a Qubit 3.0 fluorometer, sized on a Bioanalyzer 2100, and re-quantified with the KAPA Library Quantification kit. A separate single-read 150-cycle Illumina NextSeq 550 flow cell was used to sequence each immunoSEQ 96-well plate. Per the original workflow: Because the immunoSEQ output included only junctional sequences and no quality scores, the filtering could not be the same as the filtering used for full-length reads. Sequences were annotated with PyIR, a Python wrapper for IgBLAST v1.9, using IMGT germline references to assign V/J genes and CDR3. Any read was removed if the V/J assignment was weak (E-value above 1e-6), the CDR3 was missing, or the read contained stop codons, out-of-frame junctions, or ambiguous translated residues. V3J clonotypes were defined as sequences sharing the same inferred V gene, J gene, and CDR3 amino acid sequence. Percentage overlap between repertoires was computed as shared unique clonotypes divided by the size of the smaller repertoire. Richness of each repertoire was evaluated using RTK rarefaction, the Chao1 estimator, and Recon v2.1 estimates of unobserved clonotypes. Generation probabilities for all TCRbeta clonotypes obtained by the gDNA method from a handful of donors were computed using OLGA. What TCRdb holds here is the immuneACCESS table cut down to in-frame rearrangements. Part of the clones is not present; checked against another copy, under half of the missing clones reflect an unresolved V gene, and the others are unexplained. D and trimming come from the DNA, and the V and J calls and clone size come from that table. This sample gives approximately 710,000 clones in total; 90% of them show up just once. About a third of the sample comes from the top ten.

The chain is encoded by TRBV4-1 joined to TRBJ1-2; TRBD1 is perhaps the D gene, given 6 matching bases. The TCR sequence derives from a man aged 18 to 29 in good health. Some clones in this sample may be carry-over from other donors' samples. What was sequenced was memory CD8+ T cells from PBMCs. Sample cell subset or site, as interpreted from the label and publication: CD45RO+ cells pooled with CCR7-negative TemRA cells. The DNA is TGCGCCAGCAGCCAAGTGGACAGAAATAACTATGGCTACACCTTC. This is translated as CASSQVDRNNYGYTF.